Below, 27 T cell receptor beta chains from the same sample are listed, as sequenced in a study of T cells in Graves' hyperthyroidism and ophthalmopathy. RNA transcripts gave rise to amplified TCR beta CDR3 regions. A set of HTBI primers served as the primers for a first-round RT-PCR of the TCR CDR3. TCRdb called the multiplex PCR reads again in MiXCR, with one record for every CDR3 protein. The sample records hundreds of thousands of distinct CDR3 sequences, 14% being singletons. The specimen sequenced was blood. The receptors originated from a woman younger than 30 with Graves' hyperthyroidism.

This clonotype was counted ten times or more. The rearrangement uses TRBV5-1 and TRBJ1-2, with D perhaps matching TRBD1 (5 bases). V dropped 3 bases and J dropped 2 bases, with 23 bases sitting between them. The CDR3 length is 18 residues. Germline V gene data show CDR1 as SGHRS and CDR2 as YFSETQ. The CDR3: CASSSQTPRDGKNYGYTF. The DNA for the CDR3 is TGCGCCAGCAGCTCCCAGACGCCCCGGGACGGAAAGAACTATGGCTACACCTTC.

This clonotype was detected many times. This chain links TRBV7-8 with TRBJ2-3, with 11 bases matching TRBD2. Germline values: CDR1 SGHVS, CDR2 FQNEAQ. The CDR3 is made up of 23 amino acids. J gave up 1 base and V 5 bases, and 26 bases lay outside the gene matches. CDR3 amino acids: CASSQSHQYPLLAGVFGTDTQYF. In DNA, the CDR3 is TGTGCCAGCAGCCAAAGCCATCAGTATCCCCTACTAGCGGGAGTTTTTGGCACAGATACGCAGTATTTT.

The chain uses TRBV7-2 and TRBJ2-1, with D possibly being TRBD2 (5 bases). Deletions cut 6 bases from V and 0 bases from J, with 9 bases between. Germline V gene lookup returns CDR1 SGHTA and CDR2 FQGNSA. The CDR3 runs to 14 residues. DNA for the CDR3: TGTGCCAGCAGACCGGGATTCTCCTACAATGAGCAGTTCTTC. The encoded protein is CASRPGFSYNEQFF.

This clonotype was detected a few times. The chain joins TRBV24-1 to TRBJ2-1; 8 bases match TRBD1. The CDR3 is 16 residues long. V shed 5 bases and J 9 bases; nucleotides not matched to a gene: 14. CDR1 is KGHDR and CDR2 is SFDVKD in the germline V gene. CDR3 loop: CATSGSQGVQYVEQFF. The CDR3 DNA reads TGTGCCACCAGTGGGTCACAGGGGGTCCAATACGTTGAGCAGTTCTTC.

The chain has TRBV7-2 and TRBJ2-7; D call uncertain. The CDR3 is 14 residues long. Germline V gives CDR1 SGHTA, CDR2 FQGNSA. Trimming shortened V by 5 bases and J by 1 base, and 12 bases separated the two germline ends. The CDR3 here is CASSLYGISYEQYF. The CDR3 DNA reads as TGTGCCAGCAGCCTGTATGGAATATCCTACGAGCAGTACTTC.

This clonotype was picked up a small number of times. One end of the junction is discordant with germline, which a read error may explain. The chain recombines TRBV20-1 with TRBJ2-3; 7 nucleotides align to TRBD1. The CDR3 totals 13 residues. CDR1 DFQATT and CDR2 SNEGSKA come from the germline V gene (reference sequence). This chain's CDR3 is CKTGKASTDTQYF. CDR3 nucleotides: TGTAAGACAGGGAAGGCTAGCACAGATACGCAGTATTTT.

This clonotype was picked up many times. J is TRBJ2-2 and V is TRBV12-3 or TRBV12-4; D unclear. Between the trimmed V and J ends, which lost 5 bases and 1 base, there was a span of 5 bases. CDR3 length: 13 residues. In DNA form, the CDR3 reads TGTGCCAGCAGTCAACAGAACACCGGGGAGCTGTTTTTT. It encodes CASSQQNTGELFF.

This clonotype was observed a few times. V is TRBV18 and J is TRBJ1-5; perhaps TRBD1 as D (6 bases). V was shortened by 3 bases and J by 1 base, with 16 bases between the two germline ends. The CDR3 is 17 amino acids. The germline V gene encodes CDR1 KGHSH and CDR2 LQKENI. The CDR3 bases are TGTGCCAGCTCACCCACCGCGGGGGGCGGAAGCAATCAGCCCCAGCATTTT. Translation gives CASSPTAGGGSNQPQHF.

This clonotype was seen repeatedly, ten times or more. V usage is TRBV7-9 and J usage is TRBJ2-7, with a weak D call TRBD2 (5 bases). The CDR3 extends over 16 amino acids. In germline, CDR1 is SEHNR, CDR2 FQNEAQ (reference sequence). V was shortened by 1 base and J by 3 bases, with 16 bases between the two germline ends. The CDR3 loop is CASSLVGGPQGYEQYF. The CDR3 bases are TGTGCCAGCAGCTTAGTCGGAGGACCCCAAGGCTACGAGCAGTACTTC.

This clonotype was counted a few times. The V gene is TRBV28, the J gene TRBJ2-7; tentative D call: TRBD2 (6 bases). The CDR3 has 13 amino acids. Germline CDR1 reads MDHEN; CDR2 reads SYDVKM. V lost 4 bases to trimming and J lost 2 bases, with 9 bases between them. CDR3 sequence reads: CASSSAGTYEQYF. Written as DNA, the CDR3 is TGTGCCAGCAGTTCGGCGGGAACCTACGAGCAGTACTTC.

Many counts were recorded for this clonotype. This chain connects TRBV20-1 to TRBJ2-2; D call uncertain. Germline V gene sequence: CDR1 DFQATT, CDR2 SNEGSKA (reference sequence). The CDR3 runs 14 residues. Trimming took 6 bases from V and 5 from J, leaving 16 bases between them. The CDR3 protein is CSAPRHPTTGELFF. The CDR3 DNA reads TGCAGTGCGCCGAGACACCCCACGACCGGGGAGCTGTTTTTT.

In this sample, this clonotype turned up a few times. A junction boundary mismatches the germline segment, possibly from a read error. This chain connects TRBV6-4 to TRBJ1-2; D is ambiguous. The CDR3 loop spans 17 amino acids. Germline assignment: CDR1 MRHNA and CDR2 SNTAGT. DNA for the CDR3: TGTGCCAGCAGTGAGATCTTCCAGGCGAAACTCAATGATGGTTACACCTTC. It translates to CASSEIFQAKLNDGYTF.

This clonotype has a count of ten or more. This sequence joins TRBV11-2 and TRBJ2-3; D uncertain. V lost 1 base and J lost 0, with 11 bases in between. The germline CDR1 and CDR2 sequences are SGHAT and FQNNGV. CDR3 length: 16 residues. The CDR3 coding sequence is TGTGCCAGCAGCTTAGGACTTACCCTTAGCACAGATACGCAGTATTTT. It codes for CASSLGLTLSTDTQYF.

Only a few counts were recorded for this clonotype. The chain is built from TRBV7-9 and TRBJ2-1; D ambiguous. Germline CDR1 is SEHNR and CDR2 is FQNEAQ (reference sequence). This CDR3 spans 18 amino acids. Trimming removed 5 bases at V and 2 bases at J, with 22 bases between. CDR3 residues: CASSPNPYRLLAYNEQFF. The CDR3 nucleotides are TGTGCCAGCAGCCCAAACCCCTACCGGCTACTCGCCTACAATGAGCAGTTCTTC.

The J gene is TRBJ1-1, the V gene TRBV6-1; D not certain. Trimming took 8 bases from V and 11 from J, leaving 6 bases between them. From germline, CDR1 is MNHNS and CDR2 SASEGT. The CDR3 has 8 amino acids. CDR3 amino acids: CASGFAFF. CDR3 sequence (DNA): TGTGCCAGCGGGTTTGCTTTCTTT.

In its sample, this clonotype was seen a few times. The rearrangement joins TRBV7-9 to TRBJ2-1, with TRBD2 matching 16 bases. In germline, CDR1 is SEHNR, CDR2 FQNEAQ (reference sequence). The trim removed 4 bases at V and 7 bases at J, leaving 4 bases unmatched. This CDR3 has 16 amino acids. As DNA, the CDR3 is TGTGCCAGCAGCTCGAAGGGACTAGCGGGAGGGAATGAGCAGTTCTTC. Amino acid sequence: CASSSKGLAGGNEQFF.

This clonotype was counted ten times or more. The J gene is TRBJ2-5, the V gene TRBV7-7, with D maybe TRBD1 (5 bases). V was trimmed by 2 bases and J by 4 bases, leaving 8 bases between them. Looked up from germline, CDR1 is SSHAT and CDR2 is FNYEAQ (reference sequence). This CDR3 comprises 13 residues. The chain's CDR3 is CASSLIGAETQYF. For the CDR3, the DNA is TGTGCCAGCAGCTTAATTGGGGCAGAGACCCAGTACTTC.

The V and J genes are TRBV6-2 or TRBV6-3 and TRBJ2-7; a possible D gene is TRBD2 (6 bases). Trimming pared 6 bases from V and 5 bases from J, leaving 20 bases between. In germline, CDR1 is MNHEY, CDR2 SVGEGT. The CDR3 totals 15 residues. The CDR3 reads CASSPTGTGVHEQYF. In nucleotides, the CDR3 is TGTGCCAGCAGCCCCACCGGGACTGGCGTCCACGAGCAGTACTTC.

This clonotype was counted ten times or more. The chain carries TRBV18 and TRBJ1-1, with 8 positions matching TRBD1. The CDR3 has 14 amino acids. Trimming took 6 bases from V and 1 from J; bases not matched to a gene: 4. Germline loops: CDR1 KGHSH, CDR2 LQKENI. The CDR3 spells CASSQGAPNTEAFF. Written as DNA, the CDR3 is TGTGCCAGCTCCCAGGGGGCCCCGAACACTGAAGCTTTCTTT.

This clonotype has ten or more counts. The chain employs TRBV12-3 or TRBV12-4 and TRBJ1-1; TRBD1 matches at 9 bases. Trimming at V came to 7 bases and at J to 5 bases, leaving 11 bases not matched to a gene. The CDR3 has 15 residues. DNA of the CDR3: TGTGCCAGCAAGGGGACAGGGAAAGGTGGGACTGAAGCTTTCTTT. Translating it yields CASKGTGKGGTEAFF.

This clonotype has a count of ten or more. The CDR3 nucleotides are TGTGCCAGCAGCGTAGACGGGTGGACTGAAGCTTTCTTT. Protein product: CASSVDGWTEAFF. The V and J genes are TRBV9 and TRBJ1-1; D remains ambiguous. V lost 0 bases and J lost 5, with 8 bases in between. The CDR3 consists of 13 residues. Germline assignment: CDR1 SGDLS and CDR2 YYNGEE.

The sample holds a few counts of this clonotype. This chain joins TRBV19 and TRBJ1-5; 12 bases align to TRBD1. CDR3 length: 17 amino acids. Germline trimming cut 2 bases from V and 7 bases from J; bases unmatched to any gene: 9. Germline-derived CDR1 and CDR2 are LNHDA and SQIVND (reference sequence). Written as DNA, the CDR3 is TGTGCCAGTAGTATATACTCCGGGACAGGGGGCCAACAGCCCCAGCATTTT. Translated, it gives CASSIYSGTGGQQPQHF.

This clonotype has ten or more counts. This chain connects TRBV6-2 or TRBV6-3 to TRBJ2-1, with D hard to call. Germline-derived CDR1 and CDR2 are MNHEY and SVGEGT. There are 15 residues in the CDR3. Trimming removed 2 bases from V and 0 bases from J, with 8 bases in between. CDR3 coding DNA: TGTGCCAGCAGTTACGGACCAAGCTCCTACAATGAGCAGTTCTTC. It translates to CASSYGPSSYNEQFF.

CDR3 DNA sequence: TGCGCCAGCAGCTTGTTTCGACAGGCCAAAACTGAAGCTTTCTTT. This encodes CASSLFRQAKTEAFF. The chain recombines TRBV5-1 with TRBJ1-1; a weak D match, TRBD1 (6 bases). The V gene's germline CDR1 is SGHRS and CDR2 YFSETQ. The CDR3 sequence is 15 residues long. V was trimmed by 1 base and J by 5 bases, leaving 15 bases between them.

This clonotype occurred many times. This chain joins TRBV28 and TRBJ2-4; D not certain. The CDR3 is 15 amino acids. Trimming removed 2 bases from V and 2 bases from J, with 10 bases in between. Per the germline V gene, CDR1 is MDHEN and CDR2 is SYDVKM. CDR3 DNA: TGTGCCAGCAGTTTAATAGAAGGAACCAAAAACATTCAGTACTTC. As protein: CASSLIEGTKNIQYF.

In this sample, this clonotype turned up many times. The V gene is TRBV12-3 or TRBV12-4, the J gene TRBJ2-1; TRBD1 agrees at 7 bases. The ends lost 5 bases at V and 2 bases at J; junction bases unmatched: 9. There are 16 residues in the CDR3. The CDR3 is CASSPSLGTAYNEQFF. In DNA form, the CDR3 reads TGTGCCAGCAGTCCTAGCCTCGGGACAGCCTACAATGAGCAGTTCTTC.

This clonotype showed up many times. V and J are TRBV2 and TRBJ2-7; a possible D gene is TRBD1 (6 bases). V shed 6 bases and J shed 5 bases, with 20 bases lying between them. The germline CDR1 and CDR2 sequences are SNHLY and FYNNEI. CDR3 size: 15 residues. CDR3 DNA sequence: TGTGCCAGCAGGTTACAGGGTATCTCAAGCAACGAGCAGTACTTC. This sequence encodes CASRLQGISSNEQYF.